This T cell receptor (beta chain) was sequenced for a study of cytomegalovirus exposure and HLA in healthy donors. The sample holds one count of this clone. As yet, its antigen is unknown. Notes on the study in general: The authors later linked a missense DCLRE1C variant to TCR beta V- and J-gene trimming. The listing of 150 to 200 TCR beta chains classed them as cytomegalovirus-associated.

From germline, CDR1 is MNHGY and CDR2 SAAAGT. The CDR3 spans 15 residues. J lost 7 bases, V lost 8 bases, and 13 bases had no gene match. 13 Jbeta primers and 60 Vbeta primers were used for the PCR. Some clones are missing from TCRdb's copy, which holds only in-frame ones; the method was immunoSEQ multiplex PCR. The sample lists 90,000 to 150,000 clones, 76% occurring once. This chain connects TRBV6-8 to TRBJ2-3; TRBD2 agrees at 9 bases. The TCR originated in a woman between 40 and 55 years old in good health and CMV-seropositive. Sequencing was done on a sample of PBMCs. The CDR3 DNA follows: TGTGCCAGCCAATGGCATAGCGGGGGATCAAATACGCAGTATTTT. Translated: CASQWHSGGSNTQYF.